Below, 22 T cell receptor beta chains from the same sample are listed, as sequenced in a study of Graves' ophthalmopathy and Graves' hyperthyroidism. Transcripts of RNA were the source for amplifying TCR beta CDR3 regions. First-round RT-PCR used HTBI primers; second-round multiplex PCR followed. TCRdb reprocessed the multiplex PCR reads with MiXCR, giving one entry per CDR3 protein. The sample lists about 740,000 distinct CDR3 sequences, 40% occurring once. Sequencing input: peripheral blood. These receptors came from an adult man with Graves' ophthalmopathy.

In the case of this clonotype: It may be a read error: a sequence one base away is much more abundant. The rearrangement links TRBV7-3 to TRBJ2-6; the D gene is possibly TRBD2 (6 bases). In germline, CDR1 is SGHTA, CDR2 FQGTGA. V shed 5 bases and J shed 0 bases, with 14 bases lying between them. The CDR3 is 17 residues long. CDR3 protein: CASSPAGRYSGANVLTF. CDR3 DNA sequence: TGTGCCAGCAGCCCCGCGGGGAGGTACTCTGGGGCCAACGTCCTGACTTTC. Filled out from reference TRBV7-3 and TRBJ2-6, the complete variable domain reads GAGVSQTPSNKVTEKGKYVELRCDPISGHTALYWYRQSLGQGPEFLIYFQGTGAADDSGLPNDRFFAVRPEGSVSTLKIQRTERGDSAVYLCASSPAGRYSGANVLTFGAGSRLTVL.

This rearrangement joins TRBV20-1 to TRBJ2-2, with 11 bases lining up with TRBD2. This CDR3 is built from 16 residues. With 6 bases clipped from V and 4 bases from J, the junction kept 10 bases outside the gene matches. CDR1 and CDR2 from the germline V gene are DFQATT and SNEGSKA (reference sequence). CDR3 sequence (DNA): TGCAGTGCAAACCAAATACTAGCGGGAGTCACCGGGGAGCTGTTTTTT. This sequence encodes CSANQILAGVTGELFF.

The rearrangement links TRBV11-2 to TRBJ1-6; TRBD1 agrees at 7 bases. V lost 4 bases and J lost 7; bases outside the gene matches: 10. The CDR3 is made up of 16 amino acids. Germline-derived CDR1 and CDR2 are SGHAT and FQNNGV. In DNA form, the CDR3 reads TGTGCCAGCAGCTCAAAATGGGACAGCCAGAATTCACCCCTCCACTTT. It specifies CASSSKWDSQNSPLHF.

This clonotype has a count of ten or more. The rearrangement links TRBV15 to TRBJ1-5; the D gene is possibly TRBD1 (6 bases). The V end was cut by 4 bases, the J end by 4 bases, with 14 bases between. Germline lookup yields CDR1 LNHNV and CDR2 YYDKDF (reference sequence). CDR3 length: 15 amino acids. The CDR3, as DNA: TGTGCCACCAGCACCTCAATGGGGACAAATCAGCCCCAGCATTTT. It translates to CATSTSMGTNQPQHF. The variable domain in full, completed from reference TRBV15 and TRBJ1-5, reads DAMVIQNPRYQVTQFGKPVTLSCSQTLNHNVMYWYQQKSSQAPKLLFHYYDKDFNNEADTPDNFQSRRPNTSFCFLDIRSPGLGDTAMYLCATSTSMGTNQPQHFGDGTRLSIL.

The V gene is TRBV19, the J gene TRBJ1-1; tentative D call: TRBD1 (5 bases). The CDR3 is made up of 14 amino acids. Trimming removed 4 bases at V and 0 bases at J, with 9 bases between. Germline loops: CDR1 LNHDA, CDR2 SQIVND (reference sequence). The CDR3 loop reads CASSTRQLNTEAFF. The CDR3 nucleotides are TGTGCCAGTAGTACTCGACAGCTGAACACTGAAGCTTTCTTT. Variable domain in full (rest from reference TRBV19 and TRBJ1-1): DGGITQSPKYLFRKEGQNVTLSCEQNLNHDAMYWYRQDPGQGLRLIYYSQIVNDFQKGDIAEGYSVSREKKESFPLTVTSAQKNPTAFYLCASSTRQLNTEAFFGQGTRLTVV.

In this sample, this clonotype turned up many times. J is TRBJ2-5 and V is TRBV2; 8 bases are shared with TRBD1. The trim removed 10 bases at V and 4 bases at J, leaving 8 bases unmatched. CDR1 and CDR2 (germline): SNHLY, FYNNEI. CDR3 length equals 13 residues. Here the CDR3 DNA reads TGTGCCACCCTCCAGGACAGGGTAGAGACCCAGTACTTC. This sequence encodes CATLQDRVETQYF.

This clonotype turned up a few times. CDR3 sequence (DNA): TGTGCCAGCAGCTTAGTTGGGGCAGGGGATCAGCCCCAGCATTTT. This codes for CASSLVGAGDQPQHF. V and J are TRBV7-9 and TRBJ1-5; weak D call: TRBD1 (6 bases). CDR1 is SEHNR, CDR2 FQNEAQ, per germline (reference sequence). CDR3 length: 15 amino acids. V was trimmed by 1 base and J by 5 bases, leaving 12 bases between them.

The rearrangement joins TRBV25-1 to TRBJ1-2; tentatively, D is TRBD1 (5 bases). From germline, CDR1 is MGHDK and CDR2 SYGVNS. CDR3 size: 15 residues. V was shortened by 5 bases and J by 7 bases, with 20 bases between the two germline ends. The chain's CDR3 is CASSLVFLGPRGYTF. Here the CDR3 DNA reads TGTGCCAGCAGTTTAGTTTTCTTGGGGCCGCGTGGCTACACCTTC.

This clonotype was counted only a few times. The gene calls are TRBV30 and TRBJ1-5, with D perhaps TRBD1 (5 bases). The CDR3 has 15 residues. The germline CDR1 and CDR2 sequences are GTSNPN and SVGIG (reference sequence). V was shortened by 1 base and J by 6 bases, with 16 bases between the two germline ends. In DNA form, the CDR3 reads TGTGCCTGGAGTGCAGGGTTTGAGTATGGTCAGCCCCAGCATTTT. This sequence encodes CAWSAGFEYGQPQHF.

The chain couples TRBV7-9 to TRBJ1-6; D perhaps matches TRBD1 (5 bases). Germline CDR1 reads SEHNR; CDR2 reads FQNEAQ (reference sequence). The ends were cut back, 1 base at V and 10 bases at J, with 11 bases in the middle. This CDR3 contains 14 residues. The CDR3 DNA reads TGTGCCAGCAGCTTAGGGTCGGGGCACTCACCCCTCCACTTT. It yields the protein CASSLGSGHSPLHF.

In this sample, this clonotype turned up a few times. This sequence joins TRBV3-1 and TRBJ2-6, with D possibly matching TRBD1 (6 bases). Germline V gene lookup returns CDR1 LGHDT and CDR2 YNNKEL (reference sequence). The CDR3 is 15 amino acids. V shed 4 bases and J shed 4 bases, with 11 bases lying between them. The DNA for the CDR3 is TGTGCCAGCAGCCGGCAGGGGTTAGGGGCCAACGTCCTGACTTTC. Its protein is CASSRQGLGANVLTF.

This clonotype was found many times. The chain employs TRBV9 and TRBJ1-1; D uncertain. V was trimmed by 0 bases and J by 2 bases, leaving 8 bases between them. The CDR3 length is 14 residues. Germline CDR1 and CDR2: SGDLS and YYNGEE. CDR3 nucleotides: TGTGCCAGCAGCGTAGAGCCAGGAAACACTGAAGCTTTCTTT. The encoded protein is CASSVEPGNTEAFF.

This chain connects TRBV7-9 to TRBJ2-3; the D is unclear. The CDR3 has 14 amino acids. The V gene lost 3 bases and the J gene lost 2 bases, with 9 bases spanning the gap. Germline values: CDR1 SEHNR, CDR2 FQNEAQ (reference sequence). The CDR3 loop is CASSFTAFTDTQYF. The CDR3 DNA is TGTGCCAGCAGCTTTACAGCCTTCACAGATACGCAGTATTTT.

This clonotype was detected many times. The chain combines TRBV20-1 with TRBJ1-2; unclear D gene. The CDR3 length is 13 residues. V was shortened by 4 bases and J by 4 bases, with 13 bases between the two germline ends. Per germline, CDR1 DFQATT and CDR2 SNEGSKA (reference sequence). The CDR3, as DNA: TGCAGTGCTACCCATCCTAGCAGCTATGGCTACACCTTC. It specifies CSATHPSSYGYTF.

Turning to this clonotype: A much larger clone lies a single base off, so this may be a read error. Likely a read error: the CDR3 ends without its conserved phenylalanine or tryptophan. It is unclear where the CDR3 begins or ends on the DNA, so no DNA is shown, and the CDR3 is as TCRdb lists it. This chain uses TRBV7-3 with TRBJ1-3; whether TRBD1, the table's D call, matches the DNA was not checked. Germline lookup yields CDR1 SGHTA and CDR2 FQGTGA. The CDR3 length is 8 residues, termini included. CDR3 sequence: CASSHQGV.

The rearrangement links TRBV10-1 to TRBJ1-2; no clear D. Per germline, CDR1 WNHNN and CDR2 SYGVQD (reference sequence). Trimming took off 0 bases at V and 5 bases at J, with 10 bases between the two ends. The CDR3 totals 14 residues. CDR3 amino acids: CASSESRTDYGYTF. DNA for the CDR3: TGCGCCAGCAGTGAGTCTCGGACGGATTATGGCTACACCTTC.

As concerns this clonotype: A much bigger clone sits one base away, suggesting this may be a read error. CDR3 DNA: TGTGCCAGCAGCTTCGGGCCTAGCGGGAGGGTGGACGAGACCCAGCACTTC. Its protein is CASSFGPSGRVDETQHF. The rearrangement uses TRBV7-2 and TRBJ2-5, with 12 bases lining up with TRBD2. Germline CDR1 SGHTA, CDR2 FQGNSA. The CDR3 is 17 amino acids.

Comment on this clonotype: A read error may explain this, as a much larger clone is one base away. The rearrangement uses TRBV19 and TRBJ1-5; 7 nucleotides line up with TRBD1. Germline V gene lookup returns CDR1 LNHDA and CDR2 SQIVND (reference sequence). The junction had 9 bases not matched to a gene; V was cut back by 7 bases and J by 6 bases. This CDR3 has 14 residues. The CDR3 region is CASTDDREVQPQHF. The CDR3 nucleotides are TGTGCCAGTACGGACGACAGGGAGGTTCAGCCCCAGCATTTT.

The chain carries TRBV13 and TRBJ2-5, with 7 bases that match TRBD1. The CDR3 loop spans 14 amino acids. V lost 6 bases and J lost 1; bases outside the gene matches: 5. Germline V lookup: CDR1 PRHDT, CDR2 FYEKMQ (reference sequence). The DNA for the CDR3 is TGTGCCAGCAGTACCCGGGACAGCCAAGAGACCCAGTACTTC. Translated: CASSTRDSQETQYF.

The gene calls are TRBV7-9 and TRBJ2-5; D unresolved. The CDR3 covers 14 residues. Trimming shortened V by 2 bases and J by 9 bases, and 16 bases separated the two germline ends. Germline V gene data show CDR1 as SEHNR and CDR2 as FQNEAQ (reference sequence). The CDR3: CASSLHTREVAQYF. Here the CDR3 DNA reads TGTGCCAGCAGCTTACACACCCGAGAGGTAGCCCAGTACTTC. Together with reference TRBV7-9 and TRBJ2-5, the CDR3 gives the full variable domain: DTGVSQNPRHKITKRGQNVTFRCDPISEHNRLYWYRQTLGQGPEFLTYFQNEAQLEKSRLLSDRFSAERPKGSFSTLEIQRTEQGDSAMYLCASSLHTREVAQYFGPGTRLLVL.

On this clonotype: A much bigger clone sits one base away, suggesting this may be a read error. The chain recombines TRBV29-1 with TRBJ2-7; D unclear. The CDR3 extends over 12 amino acids. Germline values: CDR1 SQVTM, CDR2 ANQGSEA. V dropped 6 bases and J dropped 3 bases, with 12 bases sitting between them. The DNA of the CDR3 is TGCAGCGTACAAATGGCAGGCTACGAGCAGTACTTC. Its translation: CSVQMAGYEQYF.

This clonotype was detected a few times. The rearrangement uses TRBV5-8 and TRBJ2-6; tentative D call: TRBD1 (5 bases). The CDR3 runs to 16 residues. V shed 4 bases and J shed 0 bases, with 11 bases lying between them. Germline V CDR1 and CDR2: SGHTS, YDEGEE. CDR3 loop: CASSNRQTSGANVLTF. The DNA of the CDR3 is TGTGCCAGCAGCAATCGACAGACCTCTGGGGCCAACGTCCTGACTTTC.